These T cell receptor beta chains were read from a single sample in a study of blood T cell repertoires in COVID-19. Assay: immunoSEQ multiplex PCR; the TCRdb copy retains only in-frame clones and omits some. The repertoire holds some 230,000 clones, with 86% as singletons. Sequencing used peripheral blood. Receptors originate from a woman between 45 and 60 years old with COVID-19, enrolled during active disease. Both conserved end residues are part of each CDR3. The D gene is left open where the match is weak. Part of the rows lack a size; the others show once, few, many or a class for expanded clones.

V gene	D gene	clone size	J gene	CDR3 length	CDR3 DNA	CDR3 protein
TRBV4-1	-	-	TRBJ2-1	16	TGCGCCAGCAGCCAGAATGAGGCGATTACCTCCAATGAGCAGTTCTTC	CASSQNEAITSNEQFF
TRBV5-1	TRBD1	-	TRBJ1-2	15	TGCGCCAGCAGCTTTGGAACGGGGACAGGCTATGGCTACACCTTC	CASSFGTGTGYGYTF
TRBV9	-	-	TRBJ2-3	16	TGTGCCAGCAGCGTAGGACCGGGTTTGGCGGCAGATACGCAGTATTTT	CASSVGPGLAADTQYF
TRBV3-1/TRBV3-2	TRBD1	-	TRBJ1-3	17	TGTGCCAGCAGCGACGACAGGGGGCCGGTAGGTGGAAACACCATATATTTT	CASSDDRGPVGGNTIYF
TRBV19	TRBD1	-	TRBJ2-1	14	TGTGCCAGTAGTAGGACAGGTGGTTCCAATGAGCAGTTCTTC	CASSRTGGSNEQFF
TRBV19	TRBD2	-	TRBJ2-7	15	TGTGCCAGTAGTACCCTAGCGGGCCCGGGCTACGAGCAGTACTTC	CASSTLAGPGYEQYF
TRBV30	TRBD1	-	TRBJ1-2	16	TGTGCCTCCCGTGAGGGGGACAGGGGTAAGAACTATGGCTACACCTTC	CASREGDRGKNYGYTF
TRBV19	TRBD2	once	TRBJ2-7	14	TGTGCCAGCAGTCTAGCGGGGGTCTCCTACGAGCAGTACTTC	CASSLAGVSYEQYF
TRBV9	TRBD2	-	TRBJ2-1	17	TGTGCCAGCAGCGCTTCACTAGCGGGGGGCTCCTACAATGAGCAGTTCTTC	CASSASLAGGSYNEQFF
TRBV5-4	-	-	TRBJ1-1	15	TGTGCCAGCAGCGGGGGGGGAGAACGGAACACTGAAGCTTTCTTT	CASSGGGERNTEAFF